This T cell receptor (beta chain) was obtained from a study of T cell changes during pregnancy in multiple sclerosis. TCRdb's copy holds only in-frame clones and misses some; the assay was immunoSEQ multiplex PCR. The sample contains tens of thousands of clones, just over 90% of which appear only once. The germline V gene encodes CDR1 SGHRS and CDR2 YFSETQ. This CDR3 contains 13 residues. V was clipped by 3 bases and J by 0 bases, with 6 bases between them. The sequence came from a female donor with multiple sclerosis, enrolled in a pregnancy study. The chain couples TRBV5-1 to TRBJ1-1; no clear D. This sample comprised peripheral blood, obtained in the second trimester of pregnancy. The CDR3 loop is CASSSVLNTEAFF. CDR3 bases: TGCGCCAGCAGCTCAGTTTTGAACACTGAAGCTTTCTTT.